A selection of T cell receptor beta chains follows, all from one sample in a study of blood T cell repertoires in COVID-19. Here immunoSEQ multiplex PCR was the method, and the copy in TCRdb shows in-frame clones only, minus some. Of roughly 120,000 clones listed, 75% to 80% are singletons. Sequenced sample: peripheral blood. These receptors all stem from a woman over 75 with active or convalescent COVID-19. The CDR3 runs from the conserved cysteine through the conserved F or W. Fields, in order: clone size, V gene, CDR3 length, D gene, J gene, CDR3 protein, CDR3 DNA. The D gene is left open where the match is weak. The size field is filled for only some rows; it gives once, few, many or a size class.

abundance: few
v_gene: TRBV7-7
len: 16
d_gene: TRBD1
j_gene: TRBJ2-3
CDR3aa: CASSLGDRGLSDTQYF
CDR3nt: TGTGCTAGCAGCCTCGGGGACAGGGGGCTTTCAGATACGCAGTATTTT

abundance: NA
v_gene: TRBV5-1
len: 16
d_gene: NA
j_gene: TRBJ2-3
CDR3aa: CASSFRGLILTDTQYF
CDR3nt: TGCGCCAGCAGCTTCAGGGGCTTAATTCTCACAGATACGCAGTATTTT

abundance: NA
v_gene: TRBV5-1
len: 18
d_gene: TRBD1
j_gene: TRBJ2-3
CDR3aa: CASSYGQGARASTDTQYF
CDR3nt: TGCGCCAGCAGCTATGGACAGGGGGCGAGGGCCAGCACAGATACGCAGTATTTT

abundance: NA
v_gene: TRBV9
len: 13
d_gene: NA
j_gene: TRBJ2-1
CDR3aa: CASSPHPGNEQFF
CDR3nt: TGTGCCAGCAGCCCACATCCAGGGAATGAGCAGTTCTTC

abundance: few
v_gene: TRBV4-2
len: 13
d_gene: NA
j_gene: TRBJ2-7
CDR3aa: CASSHEGAYEQYF
CDR3nt: TGTGCCAGCAGCCACGAGGGAGCCTACGAGCAGTACTTC

abundance: NA
v_gene: TRBV20-1
len: 14
d_gene: NA
j_gene: TRBJ1-2
CDR3aa: CSASVDRNNYGYTF
CDR3nt: TGCAGTGCTAGTGTAGACAGAAACAACTATGGCTACACCTTC

abundance: few
v_gene: TRBV28
len: 15
d_gene: NA
j_gene: TRBJ1-5
CDR3aa: CASSSGHTRNQPQHF
CDR3nt: TGTGCCAGCAGTTCGGGACATACCCGCAATCAGCCCCAGCATTTT

abundance: once
v_gene: TRBV28
len: 12
d_gene: NA
j_gene: TRBJ1-6
CDR3aa: CASSGVPSPLHF
CDR3nt: TGTGCCTCTTCGGGGGTCCCCTCGCCCCTCCACTTT

abundance: NA
v_gene: TRBV28
len: 11
d_gene: NA
j_gene: TRBJ2-3
CDR3aa: CASSLRDTQYF
CDR3nt: TGTGCCAGCAGTTTGCGGGATACGCAGTATTTT

abundance: NA
v_gene: TRBV4-2
len: 16
d_gene: NA
j_gene: TRBJ1-2
CDR3aa: CASSQDLTAVVSGYTF
CDR3nt: TGTGCCAGCAGCCAAGATCTCACAGCCGTCGTTAGTGGCTACACCTTC

abundance: NA
v_gene: TRBV19
len: 14
d_gene: TRBD2
j_gene: TRBJ2-2
CDR3aa: CASSTAGGTGELFF
CDR3nt: TGTGCCAGTAGTACTGCGGGGGGCACCGGGGAGCTGTTTTTT

abundance: NA
v_gene: TRBV2
len: 15
d_gene: NA
j_gene: TRBJ1-1
CDR3aa: CASSGGSAVYTEAFF
CDR3nt: TGTGCCAGCAGCGGAGGGAGTGCGGTTTACACTGAAGCTTTCTTT

abundance: NA
v_gene: TRBV2
len: 11
d_gene: NA
j_gene: TRBJ1-1
CDR3aa: CASMEYTEAFF
CDR3nt: TGTGCCAGCATGGAGTATACTGAAGCTTTCTTT

abundance: NA
v_gene: TRBV10-3
len: 13
d_gene: NA
j_gene: TRBJ2-1
CDR3aa: CAIRGTGSNEQFF
CDR3nt: TGTGCCATCAGGGGGACTGGCAGCAATGAGCAGTTCTTC

abundance: NA
v_gene: TRBV2
len: 12
d_gene: NA
j_gene: TRBJ2-3
CDR3aa: CASREGADTQYF
CDR3nt: TGTGCCAGCAGGGAGGGCGCAGATACGCAGTATTTT

abundance: NA
v_gene: TRBV4-1
len: 15
d_gene: TRBD2
j_gene: TRBJ2-1
CDR3aa: CASSGGLGILYEQFF
CDR3nt: TGCGCCAGCAGTGGGGGACTAGGGATACTCTATGAGCAGTTCTTC

abundance: many
v_gene: TRBV19
len: 13
d_gene: NA
j_gene: TRBJ1-1
CDR3aa: CASSITVNTEAFF
CDR3nt: TGTGCCAGTAGTATTACAGTGAACACTGAAGCTTTCTTT

abundance: NA
v_gene: TRBV10-3
len: 16
d_gene: TRBD1
j_gene: TRBJ1-1
CDR3aa: CAIRRDRDGLNTEAFF
CDR3nt: TGTGCCATCAGGCGGGACAGGGATGGGTTGAACACTGAAGCTTTCTTT

abundance: NA
v_gene: TRBV3-1/TRBV3-2
len: 15
d_gene: NA
j_gene: TRBJ2-3
CDR3aa: CASSQAGVTPDTQYF
CDR3nt: TGTGCCAGCAGCCAAGCAGGGGTAACCCCAGATACGCAGTATTTT

abundance: NA
v_gene: TRBV5-1
len: 17
d_gene: TRBD2
j_gene: TRBJ2-3
CDR3aa: CASSRMPLAGGTAMQYF
CDR3nt: TGCGCCAGCAGTCGGATGCCGCTAGCGGGAGGGACAGCTATGCAGTATTTT

abundance: NA
v_gene: TRBV6-5
len: 15
d_gene: NA
j_gene: TRBJ1-1
CDR3aa: CASSYSPGLNTEAFF
CDR3nt: TGTGCCAGCAGTTACTCCCCAGGCCTGAACACTGAAGCTTTCTTT